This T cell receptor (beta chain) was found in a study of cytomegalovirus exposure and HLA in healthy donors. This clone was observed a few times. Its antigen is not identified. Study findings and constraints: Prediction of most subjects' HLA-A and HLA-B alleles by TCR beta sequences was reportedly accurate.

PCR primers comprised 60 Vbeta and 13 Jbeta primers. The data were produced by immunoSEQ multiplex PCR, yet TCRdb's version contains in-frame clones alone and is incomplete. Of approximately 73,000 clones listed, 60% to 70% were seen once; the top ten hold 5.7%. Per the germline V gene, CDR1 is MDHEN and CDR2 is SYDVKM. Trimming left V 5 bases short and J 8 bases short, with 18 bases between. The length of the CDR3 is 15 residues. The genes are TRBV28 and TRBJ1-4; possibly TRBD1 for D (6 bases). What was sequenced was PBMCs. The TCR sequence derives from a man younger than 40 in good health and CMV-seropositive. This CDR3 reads CASSQQGGIPEKLFF. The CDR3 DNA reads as TGTGCCAGCAGTCAACAGGGTGGGATCCCGGAAAAACTGTTTTTT.